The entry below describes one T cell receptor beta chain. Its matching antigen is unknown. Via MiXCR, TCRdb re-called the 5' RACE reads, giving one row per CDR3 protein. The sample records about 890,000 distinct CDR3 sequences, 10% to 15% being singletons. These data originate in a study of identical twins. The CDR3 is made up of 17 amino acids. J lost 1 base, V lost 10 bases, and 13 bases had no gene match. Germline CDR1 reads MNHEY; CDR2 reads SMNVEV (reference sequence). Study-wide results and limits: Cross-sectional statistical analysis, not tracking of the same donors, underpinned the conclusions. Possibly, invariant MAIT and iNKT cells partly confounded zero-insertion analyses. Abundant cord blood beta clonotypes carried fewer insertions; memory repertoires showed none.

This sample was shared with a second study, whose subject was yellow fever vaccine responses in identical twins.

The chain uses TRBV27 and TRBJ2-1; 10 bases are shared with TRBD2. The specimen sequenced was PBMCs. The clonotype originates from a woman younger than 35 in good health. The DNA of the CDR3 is TGTGCCACCGGGGTCGTTAGCGGGAGGTGGTCCTACAATGAGCAGTTCTTC. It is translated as CATGVVSGRWSYNEQFF.